Listed here are 14 T cell receptor beta chains from one sample, sequenced in a study of T cell repertoires in cytomegalovirus infection. Their antigens remain unidentified. TCRdb recomputed calls from the reads with MiXCR, one row per CDR3 protein. The table shows fewer than 1,000,000 distinct CDR3 sequences, with about 33% occurring only once. Sequencing used cultured CD8+ T cells from PBMCs, obtained from culture after CMV antigen stimulation. All receptors come from a human donor in good health (CMV status not recorded). Some clones in this sample may be carry-over from other donors' samples.

This clonotype has more than one count but fewer than ten. A read error may account for a junction end that differs from germline. The chain couples TRBV27 to TRBJ1-1; possibly TRBD1 for D (5 bases). Germline CDR1 is MNHEY and CDR2 is SMNVEV (reference sequence). The CDR3 sequence is 14 residues long. The CDR3 bases are TGTGCCAGCAGTATGGGACGGTTGAAGACTGAAGCTTTCTTT. Protein sequence: CASSMGRLKTEAFF.

This clonotype was seen just once. The chain joins TRBV10-3 to TRBJ2-5, with D uncertain. The V gene's germline CDR1 is ENHRY and CDR2 SYGVKD. V shed 4 bases and J shed 5 bases, with 5 bases lying between them. This CDR3 is built from 11 residues. The CDR3 bases are TGTGCCATCAGTGTGGGGGAGACCCAGTACTTC. Translating it yields CAISVGETQYF.

The V gene is TRBV29-1, the J gene TRBJ2-1; TRBD2 matches at 10 bases. Germline V gene lookup returns CDR1 SQVTM and CDR2 ANQGSEA. This CDR3 region has 15 residues. V shed 1 base, J shed 3 bases, and the junction held 3 bases outside the gene matches. The CDR3 DNA reads as TGCAGCGTTGAAGGGCTAGCGGGGGTCTACAATGAGCAGTTCTTC. As protein: CSVEGLAGVYNEQFF.

The chain couples TRBV7-9 to TRBJ2-1, with 7 nucleotides matching TRBD2. The CDR3 sequence is 16 residues long. V lost 4 bases, J lost 3 bases, and 9 bases stayed unmatched. Germline CDR1 and CDR2: SEHNR and FQNEAQ (reference sequence). CDR3 sequence: CASSSLGGGYYNEQFF. Here the CDR3 DNA reads TGTGCCAGCAGCTCCCTAGGCGGGGGTTACTACAATGAGCAGTTCTTC.

The chain is built from TRBV20-1 and TRBJ2-5; D is uncertain. This CDR3 region has 17 residues. CDR1 and CDR2 from the germline V gene are DFQATT and SNEGSKA (reference sequence). V was cut by 0 bases and J by 2 bases, with 19 bases left in between. CDR3 coding DNA: TGCAGTGCTAGAGATCAACGCGACGTTTACCAACAAGAGACCCAGTACTTC. This codes for CSARDQRDVYQQETQYF.

This clonotype was seen more than once but under ten times. The chain is built from TRBV29-1 and TRBJ2-1, with D unclear. Per germline, CDR1 SQVTM and CDR2 ANQGSEA. There are 13 residues in the CDR3. Trimming shortened V by 3 bases and J by 2 bases, and 8 bases separated the two germline ends. The CDR3 bases are TGCAGCGTTGATGGCCAAACCTACAATGAGCAGTTCTTC. Protein product: CSVDGQTYNEQFF.

The V and J genes are TRBV3-1 and TRBJ2-5, with D tentatively TRBD2 (7 bases). Per germline, CDR1 LGHDT and CDR2 YNNKEL (reference sequence). This CDR3 comprises 18 residues. The V and J ends lost 1 base and 0 bases respectively, with 18 bases between them. The CDR3 reads CASSQVKGWRGHQETQYF. The CDR3 DNA reads TGTGCCAGCAGCCAAGTGAAGGGGTGGCGGGGGCACCAAGAGACCCAGTACTTC.

The genes are TRBV24-1 and TRBJ2-1; TRBD2 might be the D (6 bases). V gave up 3 bases and J gave up 0 bases, with 11 bases separating them. Germline V gene sequence: CDR1 KGHDR, CDR2 SFDVKD. This CDR3 is 16 amino acids long. The CDR3 nucleotides are TGTGCCACCAGTGATAAGGAGGGGAGCTCCTACAATGAGCAGTTCTTC. Residues: CATSDKEGSSYNEQFF.

This clonotype was seen ten or more times. The CDR3 sequence: CASSPRLAGGRSTDTQYF. CDR3 DNA sequence: TGTGCCAGCAGTCCCCGACTAGCGGGGGGGCGTAGCACAGATACGCAGTATTTT. The rearrangement uses TRBV12-3 or TRBV12-4 and TRBJ2-3; TRBD2 agrees at 14 bases. V shed 5 bases, J shed 0 bases, and the junction held 7 bases outside the gene matches. CDR3 length: 18 amino acids.

The gene calls are TRBV11-2 and TRBJ2-5, with TRBD2 matching 11 bases. The V gene's germline CDR1 is SGHAT and CDR2 FQNNGV. The trim removed 0 bases at V and 2 bases at J, leaving 2 bases unmatched. The CDR3 length is 16 residues. This chain's CDR3 is CASSLEASGGQETQYF. In DNA form, the CDR3 reads TGTGCCAGCAGCTTAGAGGCTAGCGGGGGGCAAGAGACCCAGTACTTC.

The chain employs TRBV24-1 and TRBJ2-1; D is possibly TRBD2 (6 bases). Germline V gene lookup returns CDR1 KGHDR and CDR2 SFDVKD. This CDR3 spans 13 amino acids. Trimming removed 5 bases from V and 9 bases from J, with 13 bases in between. The CDR3 DNA reads as TGTGCCACCAGTGGTACGGGGGTCGGTGAGCAGTTCTTC. Protein: CATSGTGVGEQFF.

The DNA for the CDR3 is TGTGCCAGCAGCCAAGGGTTACTCGACTGGTATGGCTACACCTTC. Amino acids: CASSQGLLDWYGYTF. V is TRBV14 and J is TRBJ1-2; D remains unclear. CDR3 length: 15 residues. Germline CDR1 and CDR2: SGHDN and FVKESK. The V gene lost 1 base and the J gene lost 5 bases, with 14 bases spanning the gap.

This clonotype was counted ten times or more. The chain couples TRBV7-9 to TRBJ1-2, with a possible D match to TRBD1 (5 bases). The germline V and J ends were trimmed by 7 bases and 5 bases, with 17 bases remaining between them. CDR3 length: 14 amino acids. Germline V gene lookup returns CDR1 SEHNR and CDR2 FQNEAQ (reference sequence). In nucleotides, the CDR3 is TGTGCCAGCATGGGGGGTTCGCGGTCGTATGGCTACACCTTC. It yields the protein CASMGGSRSYGYTF.

At least ten counts were recorded for this clonotype. The chain couples TRBV7-2 to TRBJ1-5; TRBD1 matches 9 bases. From germline, CDR1 is SGHTA and CDR2 FQGNSA. Trimming cost V 1 base and J 5 bases; bases outside gene matches: 3. The CDR3 has 15 residues. Written as DNA, the CDR3 is TGTGCCAGCAGCTTAGGGGACAGGGTTGATCAGCCCCAGCATTTT. Its translation: CASSLGDRVDQPQHF.